The 26 T cell receptor beta chains given below trace back to one sample, sequenced in a study of T cell repertoires in ileal Crohn's disease. TCRdb's copy holds only in-frame clones and misses some; the assay was immunoSEQ multiplex PCR. Found here are thousands of clones, about 81% of them singletons; the top ten hold under 8%. Sequencing was carried out using ileal tissue. These receptors originate from an adult with Crohn's disease.

The chain combines TRBV4-3 with TRBJ2-5; D perhaps matches TRBD1 (6 bases). Near its end, the DNA agrees better with TRBJ2-7, so the J call may be wrong. Germline lookup yields CDR1 LGHNA and CDR2 YSLEER. This CDR3 spans 14 amino acids. The CDR3 DNA sequence: TGCGCCAGCAGCCAAGGGACAGTCTCCTACGAGCAGTACTTC. Protein: CASSQGTVSYEQYF.

The chain employs TRBV7-2 and TRBJ2-1; TRBD2 matches at 8 bases. Unmatched junction bases numbered 19, after V lost 4 bases and J lost 8 bases. CDR1 is SGHTA and CDR2 is FQGNSA in the germline V gene. The CDR3 consists of 18 residues. The CDR3 loop reads CASSSQVSLRGAGDEQFF. Written as DNA, the CDR3 is TGTGCCAGCAGCTCCCAGGTTTCCCTGCGGGGGGCGGGGGATGAGCAGTTCTTC.

This clone has only a few counts. This chain links TRBV6-5 with TRBJ2-1, with D perhaps TRBD1 (6 bases). The CDR3 runs to 15 residues. CDR1 and CDR2 from the germline V gene are MNHEY and SVGAGI. Trimming stripped 6 bases from V and 3 bases from J, with 15 bases between. CDR3 amino acids: CASSLTGFRYNEQFF. The CDR3 DNA reads TGTGCCAGCAGCCTTACAGGGTTCCGCTACAATGAGCAGTTCTTC.

V and J are TRBV9 and TRBJ2-5, with 14 bases lining up with TRBD2. Germline lookup yields CDR1 SGDLS and CDR2 YYNGEE. V lost 4 bases to trimming and J lost 4 bases; unmatched junction nucleotides: 9. The CDR3 has 17 residues. CDR3 region: CASSSGTSGGRGETQYF. The CDR3 bases are TGTGCCAGCAGCTCCGGGACTAGCGGGGGCCGAGGAGAGACCCAGTACTTC.

This clone was observed once. This rearrangement joins TRBV4-2 to TRBJ2-3, with 10 bases matching TRBD2. The germline gives CDR1 LGHNA, CDR2 YNFKEQ. The CDR3 runs 18 residues. The V and J ends lost 4 bases and 2 bases, in that order; junction bases with no gene match: 12. The CDR3 here is CASSRSYPSGGATDTQYF. CDR3 coding DNA: TGTGCCAGCAGCCGATCCTACCCCAGCGGGGGGGCCACAGATACGCAGTATTTT.

As regards this clone: Additional DNA sequences in this sample encode the identical CDR3. The rearrangement links TRBV4-1 to TRBJ2-7; 7 positions agree with TRBD1. Germline V gene lookup returns CDR1 MGHRA and CDR2 YSYEKL. This CDR3 is built from 15 residues. After removal of 3 bases from V and 2 bases from J, the junction contained 7 bases not matched to a gene. The CDR3 sequence is CASSHLQGSAYEQYF. Here the CDR3 DNA reads TGCGCCAGCAGCCATCTACAGGGGTCGGCCTACGAGCAGTACTTC.

V usage is TRBV29-1 and J usage is TRBJ2-3; D perhaps matches TRBD2 (7 bases). The CDR3 loop spans 16 amino acids. The V and J ends lost 1 base and 3 bases respectively, with 17 bases between them. Looked up from germline, CDR1 is SQVTM and CDR2 is ANQGSEA. The CDR3 DNA follows: TGCAGCGTTGAAGGTTGGCGAAGGGGGGGGACAGATACGCAGTATTTT. It specifies CSVEGWRRGGTDTQYF.

V is TRBV19 and J is TRBJ1-1; no clear D. Deletions cut 6 bases from V and 1 base from J, with 6 bases between. This CDR3 region has 12 residues. Germline CDR1 LNHDA, CDR2 SQIVND (reference sequence). The CDR3 spells CASSGWNTEAFF. In nucleotides, the CDR3 is TGTGCCAGTAGCGGGTGGAACACTGAAGCTTTCTTT.

In its sample, this clone was seen once. This chain uses TRBV2 with TRBJ1-1, with unresolved D. V was shortened by 4 bases and J by 5 bases, with 11 bases between the two germline ends. The CDR3 length is 13 residues. Per the germline V gene, CDR1 is SNHLY and CDR2 is FYNNEI. The CDR3 DNA reads TGTGCCAGCAGTGTAAAGGGAGGGACTGAAGCTTTCTTT. This sequence encodes CASSVKGGTEAFF.

The gene calls are TRBV27 and TRBJ2-4, with D tentatively TRBD2 (6 bases). Germline V CDR1 and CDR2: MNHEY, SMNVEV (reference sequence). This CDR3 comprises 15 residues. Trimming removed 5 bases at V and 7 bases at J, with 18 bases between. The CDR3: CASSPLEGGRNIQYF. The CDR3 nucleotides read TGTGCCAGCAGTCCACTTGAGGGTGGGAGGAACATTCAGTACTTC.

This chain links TRBV5-5 with TRBJ2-7; tentatively, D is TRBD1 (6 bases). CDR1 is SGHKS, CDR2 YYEKEE, per germline (reference sequence). This CDR3 region has 14 residues. V gave up 4 bases and J gave up 6 bases, with 17 bases separating them. In DNA form, the CDR3 reads TGTGCCAGCAGCCCCCCCAGGCAAGGGGGCGAGCAGTACTTC. Its translation: CASSPPRQGGEQYF.

This rearrangement joins TRBV6-1 to TRBJ2-1; 7 bases match TRBD2. Germline trimming cut 1 base from V and 2 bases from J; bases unmatched to any gene: 2. The CDR3 spans 15 residues. Germline CDR1 is MNHNS and CDR2 is SASEGT. The CDR3 region is CASSEGGGTYNEQFF. Written as DNA, the CDR3 is TGTGCCAGCAGTGAAGGCGGGGGAACCTACAATGAGCAGTTCTTC.

The chain couples TRBV6-5 to TRBJ1-2, with 8 bases fitting TRBD1. The length of the CDR3 is 14 residues. Losses at the gene ends were 5 bases for V and 4 bases for J; bases not matched to a gene: 6. The germline V gene has CDR1 MNHEY and CDR2 SVGAGI. CDR3: CASSPRQGSYGYTF. The CDR3 DNA reads as TGTGCCAGCAGTCCCCGACAGGGGAGCTATGGCTACACCTTC.

V and J are TRBV27 and TRBJ2-7, with TRBD1 matching over 8 bases. Germline loops: CDR1 MNHEY, CDR2 SMNVEV (reference sequence). The J segment lost 6 bases and the V segment lost 2 bases, leaving 9 bases of the junction unmatched. The CDR3 extends over 15 amino acids. This chain's CDR3 is CASSLRGQERREQYF. Written as DNA, the CDR3 is TGTGCCAGCAGTTTAAGGGGACAGGAAAGGCGCGAGCAGTACTTC.

J is TRBJ1-2 and V is TRBV10-3; D call uncertain. V lost 4 bases, J lost 8 bases, and 20 bases lay in between. Per the germline V gene, CDR1 is ENHRY and CDR2 is SYGVKD. The CDR3 consists of 15 residues. CDR3 sequence: CAISAGEGSVLGYTF. CDR3 nucleotide sequence: TGTGCCATCAGTGCCGGGGAGGGATCGGTATTAGGCTACACCTTC.

This chain uses TRBV5-4 with TRBJ1-3, with TRBD1 identical over 9 bases. The CDR3 has 13 residues. CDR1 SGHNT and CDR2 YYREEE come from the germline V gene (reference sequence). V shed 7 bases and J 5 bases; nucleotides not matched to a gene: 4. The CDR3 nucleotides read TGTGCCAGCCGGGGACAGGGTAGAAACACCATATATTTT. Translated: CASRGQGRNTIYF.

The V gene is TRBV5-4, the J gene TRBJ2-3, with D perhaps matching TRBD2 (6 bases). Between the trimmed V and J ends, which lost 0 bases and 6 bases, there was a span of 14 bases. The CDR3 spans 15 residues. Germline CDR1 SGHNT, CDR2 YYREEE (reference sequence). The CDR3 nucleotides are TGTGCCAGCAGCTTGGGCGGGGTCGCAACGGATACGCAGTATTTT. It encodes CASSLGGVATDTQYF. The full variable domain, in which reference TRBV5-4 and TRBJ2-3 provide the parts outside the CDR3, is ETGVTQSPTHLIKTRGQQVTLRCSSQSGHNTVSWYQQALGQGPQFIFQYYREEENGRGNFPPRFSGLQFPNYSSELNVNALELDDSALYLCASSLGGVATDTQYFGPGTRLTVL.

The V gene is TRBV19, the J gene TRBJ2-7, with 10 bases aligning to TRBD2. V lost 5 bases, J lost 1 base, and 5 bases stayed unmatched. Germline V gives CDR1 LNHDA, CDR2 SQIVND (reference sequence). The CDR3 spans 15 residues. CDR3 DNA: TGTGCCAGTAGTCCATCTAGCGGGGGATCCTACGAGCAGTACTTC. This translates into CASSPSSGGSYEQYF.

This chain uses TRBV4-3 with TRBJ2-5; 7 bases align to TRBD1. Germline V gene sequence: CDR1 LGHNA, CDR2 YSLEER. This CDR3 region has 14 residues. Germline trimming cut 4 bases from V and 2 bases from J; bases unmatched to any gene: 4. The CDR3 DNA reads TGCGCCAGCAGCCCGAGACAGGGTCAAGAGACCCAGTACTTC. Translation: CASSPRQGQETQYF.

This chain connects TRBV5-1 to TRBJ1-5; no definite D call. Trimming took 4 bases from V and 6 from J, leaving 11 bases between them. Germline V gene lookup returns CDR1 SGHRS and CDR2 YFSETQ. CDR3 length: 13 residues. CDR3 bases: TGCGCCAGCAGCGAGGGAGACGGTCAGCCCCAGCATTTT. It yields the protein CASSEGDGQPQHF. Combining the CDR3 with reference TRBV5-1 and TRBJ1-5 gives the whole variable domain KAGVTQTPRYLIKTRGQQVTLSCSPISGHRSVSWYQQTPGQGLQFLFEYFSETQRNKGNFPGRFSGRQFSNSRSEMNVSTLELGDSALYLCASSEGDGQPQHFGDGTRLSIL.

This clone appeared once. V and J are TRBV5-1 and TRBJ1-2; D is possibly TRBD1 (5 bases). V dropped 7 bases and J dropped 6 bases, with 10 bases sitting between them. This CDR3 has 11 amino acids. Germline V CDR1 and CDR2: SGHRS, YFSETQ. The CDR3 loop reads CASSKGDGYTF. The CDR3 DNA reads TGCGCCAGCTCCAAAGGGGATGGCTACACCTTC.

The V and J genes are TRBV27 and TRBJ1-2, with 8 bases aligning to TRBD1. Germline V gene lookup returns CDR1 MNHEY and CDR2 SMNVEV (reference sequence). The junction had 1 base not matched to a gene; V was cut back by 2 bases and J by 2 bases. This CDR3 spans 14 amino acids. CDR3 loop: CASSLQGANYGYTF. The CDR3 bases are TGTGCCAGCAGTTTACAGGGGGCGAACTATGGCTACACCTTC.

This chain uses TRBV5-4 with TRBJ1-6, with D maybe TRBD1 (5 bases). Germline V gives CDR1 SGHNT, CDR2 YYREEE (reference sequence). V dropped 4 bases and J dropped 0 bases, with 14 bases sitting between them. This CDR3 region has 17 residues. In DNA, the CDR3 is TGTGCCAGCAGCGCGAGACAGTACAGCTCCTATAATTCACCCCTCCACTTT. Its translation is CASSARQYSSYNSPLHF.

The chain combines TRBV12-5 with TRBJ2-1, with 9 bases matching TRBD1. This CDR3 is 14 amino acids long. V was pared by 6 bases and J by 8 bases, with 8 bases of the junction left unmatched. Germline V gene data show CDR1 as LGHNT and CDR2 as FRNRAP. This chain's CDR3 is CASGLQGAGYEQFF. CDR3 bases: TGTGCTAGTGGCCTACAGGGGGCCGGGTATGAGCAGTTCTTC. The full variable domain, its missing parts supplied by reference TRBV12-5 and TRBJ2-1, is DARVTQTPRHKVTEMGQEVTMRCQPILGHNTVFWYRQTMMQGLELLAYFRNRAPLDDSGMPKDRFSAEMPDATLATLKIQPSEPRDSAVYFCASGLQGAGYEQFFGPGTRLTVL.

The V gene is TRBV7-2, the J gene TRBJ2-3; D gene unclear. The V and J ends lost 6 bases and 4 bases respectively, with 14 bases between them. CDR3 length equals 14 residues. Germline loops: CDR1 SGHTA, CDR2 FQGNSA. This CDR3 is CASRQTFNSDTQYF. CDR3 DNA sequence: TGTGCCAGCAGACAGACATTCAACTCAGATACGCAGTATTTT. Based on the CDR3 plus reference TRBV7-2 and TRBJ2-3, the full variable domain is GAGVSQSPSNKVTEKGKDVELRCDPISGHTALYWYRQSLGQGLEFLIYFQGNSAPDKSGLPSDRFSAERTGGSVSTLTIQRTQQEDSAVYLCASRQTFNSDTQYFGPGTRLTVL.

This clone was detected only once. The chain carries TRBV19 and TRBJ1-3, with 7 bases that match TRBD1. Germline loops: CDR1 LNHDA, CDR2 SQIVND (reference sequence). The CDR3 has 16 amino acids. With 6 bases clipped from V and 0 bases from J, the junction kept 8 bases outside the gene matches. CDR3 loop: CASSRPGQNSGNTIYF. The CDR3 nucleotides are TGTGCCAGTAGCCGACCGGGACAGAACTCTGGAAACACCATATATTTT.